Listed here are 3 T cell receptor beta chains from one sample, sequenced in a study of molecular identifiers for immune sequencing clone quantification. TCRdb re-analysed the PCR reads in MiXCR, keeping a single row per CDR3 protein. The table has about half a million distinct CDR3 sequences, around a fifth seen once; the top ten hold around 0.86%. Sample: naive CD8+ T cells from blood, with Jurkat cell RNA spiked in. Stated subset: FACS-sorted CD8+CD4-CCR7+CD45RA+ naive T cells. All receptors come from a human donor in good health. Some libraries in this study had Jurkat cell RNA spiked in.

DNA of the CDR3: TGTGCCAGCAGCCACATGGCAGGATTGACCGGGGAGCTGTTTTTT. Translated: CASSHMAGLTGELFF. The chain joins TRBV5-6 to TRBJ2-2; D uncertain. The V gene lost 4 bases and the J gene lost 5 bases, with 15 bases spanning the gap. Germline V gene sequence: CDR1 SGHDT, CDR2 YYEEEE. This CDR3 region has 15 residues.

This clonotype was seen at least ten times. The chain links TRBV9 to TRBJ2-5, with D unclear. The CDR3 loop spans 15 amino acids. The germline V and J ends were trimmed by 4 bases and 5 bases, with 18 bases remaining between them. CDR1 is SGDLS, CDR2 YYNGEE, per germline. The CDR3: CASSSEGRTSETQYF. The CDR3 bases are TGTGCCAGCAGCTCCGAAGGACGGACCTCCGAGACCCAGTACTTC.

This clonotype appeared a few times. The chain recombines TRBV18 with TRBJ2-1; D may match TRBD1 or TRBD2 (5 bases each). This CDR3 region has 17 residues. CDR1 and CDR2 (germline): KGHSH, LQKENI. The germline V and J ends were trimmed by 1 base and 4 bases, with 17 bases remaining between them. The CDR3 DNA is TGTGCCAGCTCACCACGAGGGGTAAGCGGAAATTACAATGAGCAGTTCTTC. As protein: CASSPRGVSGNYNEQFF.